This T cell receptor beta chain came from a study of blood T cell repertoires in COVID-19. CDR3 length equals 12 residues. In germline, CDR1 is MNHNS, CDR2 SASEGT. V lost 1 base and J 9 bases, leaving 7 bases between the germline ends. The assay was immunoSEQ multiplex PCR, and TCRdb's table has in-frame clones only and misses some. Of more than 110,000 clones listed, around 86% are singletons. This clonotype originated in a woman of 80 years or more with acute or convalescent COVID-19. The source material was peripheral blood. The V call is TRBV6-1, the J call TRBJ1-5; D is possibly TRBD1 (6 bases). CDR3 amino acids: CASSEGGRPQHF. CDR3 coding DNA: TGTGCCAGCAGTGAAGGGGGGCGGCCCCAGCATTTT.